A selection of T cell receptor beta chains follows, all from one sample in a study of T cells after yellow fever vaccination. TCRdb re-called the 5' RACE reads with MiXCR, one entry per CDR3 protein. The table shows some 320,000 distinct CDR3 sequences, with approximately 9% occurring only once. The specimen comprised PBMCs, sampled on the day of the first yellow fever vaccination. These receptors were collected from a man aged 18 to 30 who received the YFV17D yellow fever vaccine. CDR3s include the opening cysteine and the closing phenylalanine or tryptophan. A D gene is named only where the DNA matches it firmly. Size tells how often a clone was seen (once, few, many) or the class of an expanded clone, and some rows leave it out.

j_call: TRBJ2-3; v_call: TRBV20-1; clone_size: few; d_call: TRBD1; cdr3_nt: TGCAGTGACACGCGACAGGGGGCGAGACCGGGCACAGATACGCAGTATTTT; cdr3_aa: CSDTRQGARPGTDTQYF
j_call: TRBJ1-2; v_call: TRBV4-3; clone_size: NA; d_call: TRBD1; cdr3_nt: TGCGCCAGCAGCAACCCGACAGGGGGGTATGGCTACACCTTC; cdr3_aa: CASSNPTGGYGYTF
j_call: TRBJ1-5; v_call: TRBV6-1; clone_size: NA; d_call: TRBD1; cdr3_nt: TGTGCCAGCAGTACACAGACAGGGGAGCCGCCCCAGCATTTT; cdr3_aa: CASSTQTGEPPQHF
j_call: TRBJ2-4; v_call: TRBV7-3; clone_size: few; d_call: NA; cdr3_nt: TGTGCCAGCAGCCTACCGGAGGGAGCCAAAAACATTCAGTACTTC; cdr3_aa: CASSLPEGAKNIQYF
j_call: TRBJ2-2; v_call: TRBV7-2; clone_size: many; d_call: TRBD1; cdr3_nt: TGTGCCAGCAGCCCTCCGGGACAGGGCTACACCGGGGAGCTGTTTTTT; cdr3_aa: CASSPPGQGYTGELFF
j_call: TRBJ2-7; v_call: TRBV25-1; clone_size: many; d_call: NA; cdr3_nt: TGTGCCAGCAGTGGGGTATTCGGTCCCTACGAGCAGTACTTC; cdr3_aa: CASSGVFGPYEQYF
j_call: TRBJ2-7; v_call: TRBV7-2; clone_size: NA; d_call: NA; cdr3_nt: TGTGCCAGCAGCTACCAGGATTCCTACGAGCAGTACTTC; cdr3_aa: CASSYQDSYEQYF
j_call: TRBJ2-5; v_call: TRBV23-1; clone_size: many; d_call: TRBD1; cdr3_nt: TGCGCCAGCCTTAAAAAGGACAGGGAACAAGAGACCCAGTACTTC; cdr3_aa: CASLKKDREQETQYF
j_call: TRBJ2-7; v_call: TRBV4-1; clone_size: NA; d_call: NA; cdr3_nt: TGCGCCAGCAGCCACGCGGGACGGCACTACGAGCAGTACTTC; cdr3_aa: CASSHAGRHYEQYF
j_call: TRBJ1-4; v_call: TRBV20-1; clone_size: many; d_call: NA; cdr3_nt: TGCAGTGCTAGAGACGGGGGTGCAACTAATGAAAAACTGTTTTTT; cdr3_aa: CSARDGGATNEKLFF
j_call: TRBJ1-4; v_call: TRBV7-9; clone_size: NA; d_call: NA; cdr3_nt: TGTGCCAGCAGCCGTCCCCCCGGGGGGAGTTTTGATGAAAAACTGTTTTTT; cdr3_aa: CASSRPPGGSFDEKLFF
j_call: TRBJ2-7; v_call: TRBV6-6; clone_size: NA; d_call: NA; cdr3_nt: TGTGCCAGCAGGGACCACAGGTGGTACGAGCAGTACTTC; cdr3_aa: CASRDHRWYEQYF
j_call: TRBJ2-1; v_call: TRBV29-1; clone_size: few; d_call: TRBD2; cdr3_nt: TGCAGCGAGTTCGGGACTAGCGGGGGCCTCTCCTACAATGAGCAGTTCTTC; cdr3_aa: CSEFGTSGGLSYNEQFF